This paragraph covers one T cell receptor beta chain sequence. This sample is part of a study of blood T cell repertoires in COVID-19. Study at large: Sites across the United States, Italy and Spain contributed samples from acute and convalescent COVID-19. Sample material is recorded as cDNA or gDNA derived from T cells, B-cell-depleted T cells, or PBMCs.

Per the original data handling: Estimates of nucleated cell counts were drawn from the amplification of reference gene primers. The assay was immunoSEQ multiplex PCR, and TCRdb's table has in-frame clones only and misses some. D and trimming come from the DNA, and the V and J calls and clone size come from that table. The sample has tens of thousands of clones, 80% seen once. The CDR3 consists of 15 residues. Germline V gives CDR1 SNHLY, CDR2 FYNNEI. The J segment lost 4 bases and the V segment lost 6 bases, leaving 7 bases of the junction unmatched. The source is a man aged 60 to 75 with acute or convalescent COVID-19. This chain uses TRBV2 with TRBJ2-1; 9 bases fit TRBD1. The specimen sequenced was peripheral blood. The CDR3 DNA sequence: TGTGCCAGCAGGGTACCGGGACAGGGTTACAATGAGCAGTTCTTC. Translated, it gives CASRVPGQGYNEQFF.